This record covers a single TCR beta chain. This clonotype has more than one count but fewer than ten. Its cognate antigen has yet to be identified. No base quality values were provided; no much bigger clone lies one nucleotide off. From its cysteine to its phenylalanine, the CDR3 spans 14 amino acids. Only the CDR3 DNA is retained, 42 bases long and in frame from the first base. Sequences SEHNR (CDR1) and FQNEAQ (CDR2) are obtained from the germline V gene (reference sequence). V is shortened by 5 bases, J by 1 base, and the region joining them spans 11 bases. The sample belongs to a study of blood T cells in healthy people across ages (dated by TCRdb to between 2015 and 2017). Concerning the study at large: Template switching captured roughly one uniquely barcoded TCR beta cDNA molecule per two T cells in model experiments. Donors were grouped into four age groups: young (average 16 years), middle-aged (39), aged (about 60) and long-lived (approximately 81). The study analyzed two additional independent replicas of 1 million unique cDNA reads from the same blood draw for two donors, one aged 18 to 29 and one aged 80 or older. Using deep sequencing normalized with unique cDNA molecular identifiers, the study measured how TCR beta repertoire diversity changes with age. Donors of different ages were randomly distributed across sequencing lanes to avoid experimental bias. Beyond this particular receptor, the publication reports: As age increased, observed TCR beta diversity per million T cells dropped in a roughly linear way, and a significant reduction was already evident by age around 41. Total diversity estimates from one million sequenced T cells were considered lower bounds and underestimates. Observed TCR beta diversity correlated strongly with the percentage of naive T cells measured by flow cytometry. Because donor CMV infection status was unknown, age-related changes in expanded clonotypes were potentially confounded. Since profiling was done on bulk unsorted PBMCs, naive and antigen-experienced compartments could not be conclusively compared. Compared with the aged group, the long-lived group had more naive CD4+ T cells, fewer expanded clones and increased TCR diversity, a pattern suggesting age selection.

The 39 donors, aged roughly 6 to 95 years, were systemically healthy Caucasian individuals from Russia. Ten milliliters of peripheral blood were drawn from each donor into EDTA-treated Vacutainer tubes. Ficoll-Paque density-gradient centrifugation was used to isolate PBMCs, with at least 7 million obtained per sample. Total RNA, at least 6 micrograms per sample, was extracted from PBMCs with Trizol reagent. The percentages of naive CD45RAhigh/CD27high T cells were determined by flow cytometry on a PBMC aliquot from every donor. Library creation used 5' RACE. TCRdb shows the sequencer as Illumina HiSeq 2500. A second roughly 7 to 11 cycle PCR used a sample-barcoded 5' primer and a J-beta primer mix. A unique molecular identifier was introduced onto each TCR beta cDNA molecule by a template-switch 5' adaptor carrying 12 random nucleotides. Each sample yielded at least 2.5 million CDR3-containing paired-end reads. First-strand cDNA synthesis was performed from all RNA using the Mint cDNA synthesis kit, with priming by a TRBC-specific oligonucleotide. Following uracil-DNA glycosylase treatment, all cDNA underwent a first 18-cycle PCR with the universal primers M1SS and BC2_uni_R. The paper's processing steps were these. Normalization of each sample was performed by random selection of 1 million high-quality reads, each carrying a distinct molecular identifier. Instead of being binned into consensus sequences, reads with shared molecular identifiers were discarded. MiTCR, set to a Q25 quality threshold and the strictest error-elimination algorithm, was used for CDR3 identification, clonotype clustering and error correction. A nonparametric unseen species model with Euler transformation was used to estimate lower-bound total TCR beta diversity. TCRdb handled the public reads itself, with Q25 trimming in fastp and clone calling in MiXCR, and kept productive beta chains. Identical CDR3 proteins give one entry, which carries the most common genes and DNA. The authors' filters were not applied to this entry. The sample table holds 1.4 million or so distinct CDR3 sequences, of which approximately 43% were seen once. Of the sample, about 4% is held by the ten largest clones.

The chain employs TRBV7-9 and TRBJ1-1, with TRBD1 perhaps the D gene, on 5 matching bases. This receptor was obtained from a woman aged 18-29 years in good health. The source material was blood. The CDR3 region: CASSHRSTNTEAFF. The DNA is TGTGCCAGCAGCCACAGGTCGACGAACACTGAAGCTTTCTTT.